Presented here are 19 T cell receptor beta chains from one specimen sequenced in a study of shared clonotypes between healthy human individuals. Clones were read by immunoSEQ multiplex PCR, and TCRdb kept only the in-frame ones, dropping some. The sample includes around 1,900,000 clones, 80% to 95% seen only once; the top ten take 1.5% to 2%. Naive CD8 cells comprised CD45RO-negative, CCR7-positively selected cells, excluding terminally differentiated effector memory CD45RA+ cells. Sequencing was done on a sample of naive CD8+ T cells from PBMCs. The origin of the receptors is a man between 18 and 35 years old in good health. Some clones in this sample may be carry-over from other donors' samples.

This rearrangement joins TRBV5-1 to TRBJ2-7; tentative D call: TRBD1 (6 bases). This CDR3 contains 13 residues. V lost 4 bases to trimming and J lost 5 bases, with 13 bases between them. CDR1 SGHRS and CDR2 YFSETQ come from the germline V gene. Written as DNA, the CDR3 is TGCGCCAGCAGCCGGCGGACAGCGGACGAGCAGTACTTC. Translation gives CASSRRTADEQYF.

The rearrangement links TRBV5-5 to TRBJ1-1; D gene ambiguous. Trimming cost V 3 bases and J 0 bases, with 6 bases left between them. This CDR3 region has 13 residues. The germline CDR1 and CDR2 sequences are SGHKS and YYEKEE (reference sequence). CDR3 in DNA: TGTGCCAGCAGCTGGATTCTGAACACTGAAGCTTTCTTT. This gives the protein CASSWILNTEAFF. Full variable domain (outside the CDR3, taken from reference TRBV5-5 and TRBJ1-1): DAGVTQSPTHLIKTRGQQVTLRCSPISGHKSVSWYQQVLGQGPQFIFQYYEKEERGRGNFPDRFSARQFPNYSSELNVNALLLGDSALYLCASSWILNTEAFFGQGTRLTVV.

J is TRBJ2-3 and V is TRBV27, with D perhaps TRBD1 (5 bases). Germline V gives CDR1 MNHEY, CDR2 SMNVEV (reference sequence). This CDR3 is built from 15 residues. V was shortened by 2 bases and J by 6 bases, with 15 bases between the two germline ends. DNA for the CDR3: TGTGCCAGCAGTTTAGGGGCGACTCGCAGGGATACGCAGTATTTT. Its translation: CASSLGATRRDTQYF.

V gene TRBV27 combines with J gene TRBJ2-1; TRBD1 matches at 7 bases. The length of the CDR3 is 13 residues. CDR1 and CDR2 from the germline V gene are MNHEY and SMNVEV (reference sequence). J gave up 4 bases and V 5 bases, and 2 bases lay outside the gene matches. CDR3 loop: CASSTGDYNEQFF. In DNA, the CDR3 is TGTGCCAGCAGTACAGGGGATTACAATGAGCAGTTCTTC.

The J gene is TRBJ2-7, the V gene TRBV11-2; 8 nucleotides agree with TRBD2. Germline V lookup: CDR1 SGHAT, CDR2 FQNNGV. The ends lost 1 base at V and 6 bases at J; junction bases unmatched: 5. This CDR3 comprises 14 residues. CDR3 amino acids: CASSLAGGLVEQYF. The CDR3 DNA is TGTGCCAGCAGCTTAGCGGGAGGGTTGGTCGAGCAGTACTTC.

CDR3 sequence reads: CASSPQRETQYF. Written as DNA, the CDR3 is TGTGCCAGCAGCCCCCAGCGAGAGACCCAGTACTTC. The V and J genes are TRBV7-9 and TRBJ2-5; D remains unclear. V lost 5 bases and J 4 bases, leaving 8 bases between the germline ends. Germline CDR1 is SEHNR and CDR2 is FQNEAQ (reference sequence). CDR3 length equals 12 residues.

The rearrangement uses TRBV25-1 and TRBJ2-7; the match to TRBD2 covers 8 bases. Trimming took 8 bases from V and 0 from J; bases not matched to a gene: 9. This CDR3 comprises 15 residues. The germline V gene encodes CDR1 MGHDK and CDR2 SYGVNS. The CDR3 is CASPKAGGSSYEQYF. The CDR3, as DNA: TGTGCCAGCCCCAAGGCGGGGGGCAGCTCCTACGAGCAGTACTTC.

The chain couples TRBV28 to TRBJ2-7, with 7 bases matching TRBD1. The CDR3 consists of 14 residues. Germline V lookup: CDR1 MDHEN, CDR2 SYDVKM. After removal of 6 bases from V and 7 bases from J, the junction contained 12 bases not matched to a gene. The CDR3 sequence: CASSELRGLNEQYF. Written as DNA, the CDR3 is TGTGCCAGCAGCGAACTTAGGGGGCTTAATGAGCAGTACTTC.

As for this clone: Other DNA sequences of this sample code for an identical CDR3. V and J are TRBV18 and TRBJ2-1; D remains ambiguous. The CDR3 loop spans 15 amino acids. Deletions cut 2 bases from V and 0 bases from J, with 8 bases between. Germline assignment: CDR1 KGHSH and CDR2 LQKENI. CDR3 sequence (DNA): TGTGCCAGCTCACCAAGTAGGAGCTCCTACAATGAGCAGTTCTTC. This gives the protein CASSPSRSSYNEQFF. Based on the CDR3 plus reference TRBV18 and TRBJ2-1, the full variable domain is NAGVMQNPRHLVRRRGQEARLRCSPMKGHSHVYWYRQLPEEGLKFMVYLQKENIIDESGMPKERFSAEFPKEGPSILRIQQVVRGDSAAYFCASSPSRSSYNEQFFGPGTRLTVL.

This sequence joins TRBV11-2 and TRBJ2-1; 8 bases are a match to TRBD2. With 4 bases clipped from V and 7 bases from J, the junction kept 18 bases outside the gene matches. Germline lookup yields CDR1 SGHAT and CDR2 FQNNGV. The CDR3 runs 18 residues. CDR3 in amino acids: CASSSSARLSGSGNEQFF. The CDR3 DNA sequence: TGTGCCAGCAGCTCTAGTGCCCGCCTCAGCGGGAGCGGGAATGAGCAGTTCTTC. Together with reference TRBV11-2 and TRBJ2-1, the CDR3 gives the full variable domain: EAGVAQSPRYKIIEKRQSVAFWCNPISGHATLYWYQQILGQGPKLLIQFQNNGVVDDSQLPKDRFSAERLKGVDSTLKIQPAKLEDSAVYLCASSSSARLSGSGNEQFFGPGTRLTVL.

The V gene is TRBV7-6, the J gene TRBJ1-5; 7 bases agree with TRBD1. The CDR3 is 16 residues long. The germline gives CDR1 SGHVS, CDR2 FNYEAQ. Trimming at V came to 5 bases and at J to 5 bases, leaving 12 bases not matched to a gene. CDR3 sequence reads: CASSEWGMQGDQPQHF. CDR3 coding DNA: TGTGCCAGCAGCGAATGGGGGATGCAGGGGGATCAGCCCCAGCATTTT.

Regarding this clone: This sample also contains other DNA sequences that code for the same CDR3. CDR3 coding DNA: TGTGCCAGCAGCTTGGGGCTCCATGAGCAGTTCTTC. Its translation is CASSLGLHEQFF. The V gene is TRBV5-6, the J gene TRBJ2-1; D gene uncertain. The V and J ends lost 0 bases and 8 bases respectively, with 6 bases between them. Germline CDR1 and CDR2: SGHDT and YYEEEE. The length of the CDR3 is 12 residues.

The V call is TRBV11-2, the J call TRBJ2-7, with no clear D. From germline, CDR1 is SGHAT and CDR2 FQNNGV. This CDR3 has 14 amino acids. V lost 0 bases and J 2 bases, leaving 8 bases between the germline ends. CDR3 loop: CASSLDRRTYEQYF. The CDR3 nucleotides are TGTGCCAGCAGCTTAGATCGACGGACCTACGAGCAGTACTTC.

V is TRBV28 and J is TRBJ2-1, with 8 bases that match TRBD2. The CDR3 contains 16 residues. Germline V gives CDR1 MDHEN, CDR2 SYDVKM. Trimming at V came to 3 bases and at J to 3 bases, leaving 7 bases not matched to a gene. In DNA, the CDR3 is TGTGCCAGCAGTTTGTCACTAGCGGCTAACTACAATGAGCAGTTCTTC. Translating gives CASSLSLAANYNEQFF.

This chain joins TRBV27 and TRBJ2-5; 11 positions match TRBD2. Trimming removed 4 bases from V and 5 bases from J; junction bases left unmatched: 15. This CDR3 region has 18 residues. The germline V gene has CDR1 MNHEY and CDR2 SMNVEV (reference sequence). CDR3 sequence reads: CASSSRLAGTVGLETQYF. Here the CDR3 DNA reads TGTGCCAGCAGTTCGAGACTAGCGGGAACCGTGGGTCTGGAGACCCAGTACTTC.

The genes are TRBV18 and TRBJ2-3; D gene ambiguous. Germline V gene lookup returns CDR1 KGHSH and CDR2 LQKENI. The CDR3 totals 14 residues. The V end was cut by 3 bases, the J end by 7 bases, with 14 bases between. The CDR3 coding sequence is TGTGCCAGCTCACCGACCTTGCTGTTCTATACGCAGTATTTT. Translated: CASSPTLLFYTQYF.

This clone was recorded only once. CDR3 in DNA: TGCAGCGTCCCCCTAGCGACCTACAATGAGCAGTTCTTC. Protein product: CSVPLATYNEQFF. The rearrangement links TRBV29-1 to TRBJ2-1; D is possibly TRBD2 (6 bases). The CDR3 runs to 13 residues. The ends were cut back, 6 bases at V and 2 bases at J, with 11 bases in the middle. CDR1 is SQVTM and CDR2 is ANQGSEA in the germline V gene.

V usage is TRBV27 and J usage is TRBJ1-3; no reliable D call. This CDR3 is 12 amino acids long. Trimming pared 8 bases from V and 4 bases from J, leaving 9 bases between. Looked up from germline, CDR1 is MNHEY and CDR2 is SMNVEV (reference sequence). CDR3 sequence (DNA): TGTGCCAGCGGTCCGGGAGGAAACACCATATATTTT. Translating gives CASGPGGNTIYF.

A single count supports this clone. CDR3 nucleotide sequence: TGCGCCAGCAGCTCCACAGGAGCAGGAAACACCATATATTTT. Protein sequence: CASSSTGAGNTIYF. The chain carries TRBV5-1 and TRBJ1-3, with a possible D match to TRBD1 (5 bases). The CDR3 extends over 14 amino acids. CDR1 is SGHRS and CDR2 is YFSETQ in the germline V gene. The V end lost 3 bases, the J end lost 4 bases, and 11 bases lay between the germline ends.